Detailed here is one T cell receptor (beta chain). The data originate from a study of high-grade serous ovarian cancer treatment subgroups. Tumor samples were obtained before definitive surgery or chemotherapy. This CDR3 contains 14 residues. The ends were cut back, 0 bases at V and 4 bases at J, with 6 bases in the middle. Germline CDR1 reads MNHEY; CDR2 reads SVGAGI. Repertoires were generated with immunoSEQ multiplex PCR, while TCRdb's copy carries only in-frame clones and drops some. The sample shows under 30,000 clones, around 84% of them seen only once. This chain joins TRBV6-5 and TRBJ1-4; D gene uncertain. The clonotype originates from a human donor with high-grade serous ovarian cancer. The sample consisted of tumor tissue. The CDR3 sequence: CASSYSRNNEKLFF. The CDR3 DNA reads TGTGCCAGCAGTTACTCGCGGAATAATGAAAAACTGTTTTTT.